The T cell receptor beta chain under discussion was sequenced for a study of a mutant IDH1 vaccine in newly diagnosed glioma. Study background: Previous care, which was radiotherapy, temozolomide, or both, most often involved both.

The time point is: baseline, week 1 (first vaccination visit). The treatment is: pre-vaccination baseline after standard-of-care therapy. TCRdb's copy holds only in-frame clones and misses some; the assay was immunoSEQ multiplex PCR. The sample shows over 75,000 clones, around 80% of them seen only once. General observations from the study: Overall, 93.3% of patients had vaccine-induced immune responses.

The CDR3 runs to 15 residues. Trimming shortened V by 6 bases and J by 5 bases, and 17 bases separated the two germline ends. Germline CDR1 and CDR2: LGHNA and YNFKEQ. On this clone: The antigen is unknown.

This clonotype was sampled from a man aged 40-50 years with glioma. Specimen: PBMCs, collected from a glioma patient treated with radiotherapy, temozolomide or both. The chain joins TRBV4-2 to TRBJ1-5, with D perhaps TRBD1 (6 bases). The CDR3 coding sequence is TGTGCCAGCAGGTCCTCCGGGGGGGCGGATCAGCCCCAGCATTTT. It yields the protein CASRSSGGADQPQHF.